The 20 T cell receptor beta chains given below trace back to one sample, sequenced in a study of OX40 agonist ivuxolimab in advanced cancers. Using immunoSEQ multiplex PCR, the repertoire was profiled, and TCRdb retains in-frame clones only, with some absent. The top ten hold 6.5% to 9% of the sample, which has tens of thousands of clones, roughly 86% seen once. Sequencing was performed on CD4+ or CD8+ T cells sorted from blood, taken in a trial of the OX40 agonist ivuxolimab. The receptors originated from an adult with an advanced solid tumor such as melanoma, head and neck, liver or kidney cancer.

The V and J genes are TRBV7-3 and TRBJ2-5; D perhaps matches TRBD2 (6 bases). This CDR3 has 14 amino acids. V lost 1 base to trimming and J lost 1 base, with 7 bases between them. Germline V gene sequence: CDR1 SGHTA, CDR2 FQGTGA. The CDR3 here is CASSLNGGQETQYF. As DNA, the CDR3 is TGTGCCAGCAGCTTAAACGGGGGCCAAGAGACCCAGTACTTC.

The chain recombines TRBV7-6 with TRBJ1-4; TRBD1 is a possible D gene (6 bases). Germline values: CDR1 SGHVS, CDR2 FNYEAQ. The CDR3 covers 15 residues. The V end was cut by 5 bases, the J end by 3 bases, with 13 bases between. The CDR3 here is CASSGIRGPNEKLFF. The DNA of the CDR3 is TGTGCCAGCAGCGGTATACGGGGGCCTAATGAAAAACTGTTTTTT.

The chain has TRBV19 and TRBJ2-3, with 8 bases lining up with TRBD1. Germline trimming cut 1 base from V and 4 bases from J; bases unmatched to any gene: 10. The CDR3 has 17 residues. Germline V CDR1 and CDR2: LNHDA, SQIVND (reference sequence). CDR3 DNA: TGTGCCAGTAGTATAGTGCAGGGGGCCATTGCCGCAGATACGCAGTATTTT. Translated: CASSIVQGAIAADTQYF.

V is TRBV5-1 and J is TRBJ2-1, with a tentative D call TRBD2 (5 bases). The germline V gene encodes CDR1 SGHRS and CDR2 YFSETQ. The CDR3 is made up of 16 amino acids. The V end was cut by 4 bases, the J end by 0 bases, with 14 bases between. For the CDR3, the DNA is TGCGCCAGCAGCACGGGCCAGCGGAGCTCCTACAATGAGCAGTTCTTC. Translating gives CASSTGQRSSYNEQFF.

This clone was detected only a few times. The chain couples TRBV14 to TRBJ1-1; D call uncertain. The CDR3 totals 14 residues. Deletions cut 1 base from V and 0 bases from J, with 6 bases between. Germline CDR1 and CDR2: SGHDN and FVKESK. The DNA for the CDR3 is TGTGCCAGCAGCCAAGTCGGGCTGAACACTGAAGCTTTCTTT. Translating it yields CASSQVGLNTEAFF. The whole variable domain, filled in from reference TRBV14 and TRBJ1-1, reads EAGVTQFPSHSVIEKGQTVTLRCDPISGHDNLYWYRRVMGKEIKFLLHFVKESKQDESGMPNNRFLAERTGGTYSTLKVQPAELEDSGVYFCASSQVGLNTEAFFGQGTRLTVV.

This chain joins TRBV11-3 and TRBJ2-7; TRBD1 matches at 10 bases. This CDR3 comprises 13 residues. Germline V gene data show CDR1 as SGHNT and CDR2 as YENEEA. J gave up 12 bases and V 5 bases, and 10 bases lay outside the gene matches. This CDR3 is CASSPRDRGPGYF. The CDR3 nucleotides read TGTGCCAGCAGCCCCCGGGACAGGGGTCCAGGGTACTTC.

This chain links TRBV18 with TRBJ2-7; no definite D call. Trimming pared 3 bases from V and 3 bases from J, leaving 3 bases between. The CDR3 has 11 amino acids. Germline V gives CDR1 KGHSH, CDR2 LQKENI. Written as DNA, the CDR3 is TGTGCCAGCTCACCCGACTACGAGCAGTACTTC. It yields the protein CASSPDYEQYF.

Here the CDR3 reads CASKATSGGGGTDTQYF. The CDR3 DNA follows: TGTGCCAGCAAGGCGACTAGCGGAGGAGGAGGCACAGATACGCAGTATTTT. V usage is TRBV2 and J usage is TRBJ2-3, with TRBD2 matching 9 bases. This CDR3 has 17 residues. Germline V lookup: CDR1 SNHLY, CDR2 FYNNEI. V was clipped by 7 bases and J by 1 base; unmatched bases: 12.

The chain carries TRBV6-6 and TRBJ1-2; unclear D gene. Looked up from germline, CDR1 is MNHNY and CDR2 is SVGAGI (reference sequence). This CDR3 contains 13 residues. V gave up 2 bases and J gave up 6 bases, with 10 bases separating them. CDR3 bases: TGTGCCAGCAGTTACGCCGGGAACAATGGCTACACCTTC. The encoded protein is CASSYAGNNGYTF.

The J gene is TRBJ1-3, the V gene TRBV11-3; D is unresolved. The germline V and J ends were trimmed by 0 bases and 0 bases, with 6 bases remaining between them. This CDR3 comprises 15 residues. The germline V gene encodes CDR1 SGHNT and CDR2 YENEEA. CDR3: CASSLDRSSGNTIYF. CDR3 sequence (DNA): TGTGCCAGCAGCTTAGACAGGTCCTCTGGAAACACCATATATTTT.

The V call is TRBV7-2, the J call TRBJ1-5, with D unresolved. CDR1 SGHTA and CDR2 FQGNSA come from the germline V gene. The CDR3 has 15 residues. V was pared by 5 bases and J by 0 bases, with 11 bases between. The CDR3 nucleotides are TGTGCCAGCAGCACTGCGGTCAATAGCAATCAGCCCCAGCATTTT. It encodes CASSTAVNSNQPQHF.

This clone was observed a handful of times. The J gene is TRBJ2-3, the V gene TRBV5-1; TRBD1 agrees at 8 bases. CDR1 and CDR2 (germline): SGHRS, YFSETQ. J was trimmed by 5 bases and V by 8 bases; bases with no gene match: 10. This CDR3 has 14 residues. As DNA, the CDR3 is TGCGCCAGTACCCAGGACAGGGTGAGAGATACGCAGTATTTT. Translating it yields CASTQDRVRDTQYF.

This clone came up once. The chain carries TRBV6-5 and TRBJ2-2; unclear D gene. CDR1 and CDR2 (germline): MNHEY, SVGAGI. There are 16 residues in the CDR3. With 0 bases removed from V and 1 base from J, the gap between germline ends came to 9 bases. The CDR3 DNA follows: TGTGCCAGCAGTTACTCGACGGCCAGGAACACCGGGGAGCTGTTTTTT. Its protein is CASSYSTARNTGELFF.

The V gene is TRBV10-3, the J gene TRBJ2-2; D may be TRBD1 or TRBD2 (5 bases each). The CDR3 extends over 16 amino acids. CDR1 ENHRY and CDR2 SYGVKD come from the germline V gene. Trimming stripped 0 bases from V and 2 bases from J, with 10 bases between. CDR3 amino acids: CAISESPGPNTGELFF. DNA of the CDR3: TGTGCCATCAGTGAGTCGCCGGGACCCAACACCGGGGAGCTGTTTTTT.

The rearrangement uses TRBV9 and TRBJ1-1; D is ambiguous. V lost 0 bases to trimming and J lost 1 base, with 7 bases between them. The CDR3 is made up of 14 amino acids. Germline CDR1 is SGDLS and CDR2 is YYNGEE. For the CDR3, the DNA is TGTGCCAGCAGCGTAGACAATGGGAACACTGAAGCTTTCTTT. The encoded protein is CASSVDNGNTEAFF. The complete variable domain, with remaining parts taken from reference TRBV9 and TRBJ1-1, reads DSGVTQTPKHLITATGQRVTLRCSPRSGDLSVYWYQQSLDQGLQFLIQYYNGEERAKGNILERFSAQQFPDLHSELNLSSLELGDSALYFCASSVDNGNTEAFFGQGTRLTVV.

This chain connects TRBV2 to TRBJ2-2; D uncertain. The germline gives CDR1 SNHLY, CDR2 FYNNEI. The CDR3 contains 14 residues. Trimming pared 7 bases from V and 5 bases from J, leaving 14 bases between. As DNA, the CDR3 is TGTGCCAGCAAACCTGTGGATTGGACCGGGGAGCTGTTTTTT. It codes for CASKPVDWTGELFF.

The V gene is TRBV5-4, the J gene TRBJ2-2, with D hard to call. V gave up 0 bases and J gave up 3 bases, with 9 bases separating them. Germline V gives CDR1 SGHNT, CDR2 YYREEE (reference sequence). This CDR3 has 15 amino acids. This CDR3 reads CASSLVQEDTGELFF. The CDR3 DNA follows: TGTGCCAGCAGCTTGGTGCAGGAAGACACCGGGGAGCTGTTTTTT.

The chain uses TRBV7-3 and TRBJ2-3; D gene unclear. CDR3 size: 17 residues. Deletions cut 0 bases from V and 2 bases from J, with 15 bases between. The germline V gene has CDR1 SGHTA and CDR2 FQGTGA. Here the CDR3 DNA reads TGTGCCAGCAGCTTAACCGCCACTGGCGGATACACAGATACGCAGTATTTT. Protein: CASSLTATGGYTDTQYF. Complete variable domain (other parts from reference TRBV7-3 and TRBJ2-3): GAGVSQTPSNKVTEKGKYVELRCDPISGHTALYWYRQSLGQGPEFLIYFQGTGAADDSGLPNDRFFAVRPEGSVSTLKIQRTERGDSAVYLCASSLTATGGYTDTQYFGPGTRLTVL.

This clone was counted a few times. Here the CDR3 reads CASSSGQGASNQPQHF. The CDR3 region has the DNA TGTGCCAGCTCCTCCGGACAGGGGGCCTCCAATCAGCCCCAGCATTTT. The gene calls are TRBV18 and TRBJ1-5; TRBD1 aligns across 11 bases. CDR1 and CDR2 from the germline V gene are KGHSH and LQKENI. The CDR3 extends over 16 amino acids. V lost 6 bases, J lost 3 bases, and 7 bases stayed unmatched.

V gene TRBV6-5 combines with J gene TRBJ1-5, with D unresolved. The germline V gene has CDR1 MNHEY and CDR2 SVGAGI. The CDR3 totals 13 residues. V lost 0 bases to trimming and J lost 6 bases, with 6 bases between them. The CDR3 protein is CASSYSWGQPQHF. The CDR3 DNA sequence: TGTGCCAGCAGTTACTCGTGGGGTCAGCCCCAGCATTTT.